The 26 T cell receptor beta chains given below trace back to one sample, sequenced in a study of blood T cell repertoires in COVID-19. Generated by immunoSEQ multiplex PCR, the TCRdb table keeps only in-frame clones and is missing some. The sample lists 40,000 to 65,000 clones, approximately 84% occurring once. The sample taken for sequencing was peripheral blood. These receptors were taken from a human donor in a cohort sampled during active COVID-19.

The V call is TRBV9, the J call TRBJ2-3, with TRBD2 identical over 10 bases. Germline V gene data show CDR1 as SGDLS and CDR2 as YYNGEE. J gave up 4 bases and V 0 bases, and 14 bases lay outside the gene matches. The CDR3 is 19 amino acids. In DNA form, the CDR3 reads TGTGCCAGCAGCGTAGGGGTAGCGGGAGGAGGTAGGACTTCAGATACGCAGTATTTT. This translates into CASSVGVAGGGRTSDTQYF.

This clone was recorded only once. V gene TRBV5-1 combines with J gene TRBJ1-3; D is undetermined. Germline CDR1 and CDR2: SGHRS and YFSETQ. The CDR3 runs 13 residues. V was shortened by 4 bases and J by 1 base, with 6 bases between the two germline ends. The CDR3, as DNA: TGCGCCAGCAGCGGGCATTCTGGAAACACCATATATTTT. This codes for CASSGHSGNTIYF.

V and J are TRBV5-1 and TRBJ2-1, with 14 bases matching TRBD2. CDR3 length: 19 amino acids. Germline CDR1 is SGHRS and CDR2 is YFSETQ. V lost 4 bases to trimming and J lost 0 bases; unmatched junction nucleotides: 9. CDR3 amino acids: CASSARLAGGVGSYNEQFF. For the CDR3, the DNA is TGCGCCAGCAGCGCCCGACTAGCGGGAGGGGTGGGCTCCTACAATGAGCAGTTCTTC.

The table lists this clone with a few counts. This chain connects TRBV9 to TRBJ2-5, with 10 nucleotides matching TRBD2. V was clipped by 3 bases and J by 2 bases; unmatched bases: 1. The CDR3 is 14 residues long. Per the germline V gene, CDR1 is SGDLS and CDR2 is YYNGEE. Written as DNA, the CDR3 is TGTGCCAGCAGCGCAGCGGGGGGGCAAGAGACCCAGTACTTC. Its protein product is CASSAAGGQETQYF.

This clone came up a few times. The rearrangement uses TRBV4-3 and TRBJ2-1; D call uncertain. In germline, CDR1 is LGHNA, CDR2 YSLEER. Trimming left V 0 bases short and J 2 bases short, with 5 bases between. This CDR3 is 14 amino acids long. CDR3 bases: TGCGCCAGCAGCCAAGATCCAACCTACAATGAGCAGTTCTTC. Its protein product is CASSQDPTYNEQFF.

The rearrangement joins TRBV19 to TRBJ2-6; possibly TRBD2 for D (7 bases). Germline V gene sequence: CDR1 LNHDA, CDR2 SQIVND (reference sequence). The germline V and J ends were trimmed by 7 bases and 4 bases, with 23 bases remaining between them. CDR3 size: 18 residues. CDR3 coding DNA: TGTGCCAGTAAACCCTCAGGGGAGGGGTTGTCAGGGGCCAACGTCCTGACTTTC. Translation gives CASKPSGEGLSGANVLTF.

This chain links TRBV6-5 with TRBJ2-7; D is unresolved. The CDR3 runs 13 residues. Germline V gives CDR1 MNHEY, CDR2 SVGAGI. Trimming took off 4 bases at V and 1 base at J, with 8 bases between the two ends. The CDR3 loop reads CASSFPGSYEQYF. CDR3 DNA sequence: TGTGCCAGCAGTTTTCCCGGTTCCTACGAGCAGTACTTC.

The chain employs TRBV7-3 and TRBJ2-5, with 9 nucleotides matching TRBD2. The CDR3 has 15 amino acids. The trim removed 6 bases at V and 5 bases at J, leaving 10 bases unmatched. Germline CDR1 and CDR2: SGHTA and FQGTGA. The CDR3: CASSPGGGAGETQYF. In DNA form, the CDR3 reads TGTGCCAGCAGTCCCGGCGGGGGGGCCGGGGAGACCCAGTACTTC.

The V and J genes are TRBV19 and TRBJ1-4, with a tentative D call TRBD1 (6 bases). The CDR3 is made up of 16 amino acids. Trimming left V 5 bases short and J 8 bases short, with 21 bases between. Germline lookup yields CDR1 LNHDA and CDR2 SQIVND (reference sequence). The chain's CDR3 is CASSLNRVGDGEKLFF. Here the CDR3 DNA reads TGTGCCAGTAGTTTAAACAGGGTTGGGGACGGAGAAAAACTGTTTTTT.

CDR3 region: CASSRTSGLTDTQYF. The CDR3 region has the DNA TGTGCCAGCAGCCGGACTAGCGGGCTAACAGATACGCAGTATTTT. The V and J genes are TRBV9 and TRBJ2-3; TRBD2 aligns across 11 bases. The CDR3 contains 15 residues. Germline CDR1 SGDLS, CDR2 YYNGEE. The J segment lost 3 bases and the V segment lost 4 bases, leaving 4 bases of the junction unmatched.

This chain connects TRBV5-1 to TRBJ2-3; 13 bases map to TRBD2. The CDR3 contains 19 residues. With 1 base clipped from V and 4 bases from J, the junction kept 12 bases outside the gene matches. From germline, CDR1 is SGHRS and CDR2 YFSETQ. The CDR3, as DNA: TGCGCCAGCAGCTTGTATACGACTAGCGGGGGGCTTACCCCAGATACGCAGTATTTT. Translation: CASSLYTTSGGLTPDTQYF.

The sample holds one count of this clone. J is TRBJ1-1 and V is TRBV29-1, with 11 positions matching TRBD1. Germline CDR1 SQVTM, CDR2 ANQGSEA. The CDR3 loop spans 15 amino acids. V lost 8 bases, J lost 2 bases, and 10 bases stayed unmatched. CDR3 DNA sequence: TGCAGCACCCGGGGACAGGGGGTCGGTAACACTGAAGCTTTCTTT. Translated, it gives CSTRGQGVGNTEAFF.

The chain carries TRBV19 and TRBJ1-1; perhaps TRBD1 as D (5 bases). The V gene's germline CDR1 is LNHDA and CDR2 SQIVND (reference sequence). V was trimmed by 5 bases and J by 0 bases, leaving 13 bases between them. CDR3 length: 15 residues. The CDR3 DNA sequence: TGTGCCAGTAGTTCTCTAGGGGCCATGAACACTGAAGCTTTCTTT. It is translated as CASSSLGAMNTEAFF. The whole variable domain, remainder taken from reference TRBV19 and TRBJ1-1, is DGGITQSPKYLFRKEGQNVTLSCEQNLNHDAMYWYRQDPGQGLRLIYYSQIVNDFQKGDIAEGYSVSREKKESFPLTVTSAQKNPTAFYLCASSSLGAMNTEAFFGQGTRLTVV.

The rearrangement links TRBV10-3 to TRBJ2-3, with TRBD2 as a possible D gene (7 bases). V lost 4 bases and J lost 1, with 9 bases in between. Per germline, CDR1 ENHRY and CDR2 SYGVKD. The CDR3 runs to 14 residues. The DNA for the CDR3 is TGTGCCATCAGTGGCGGGGGCGGCACAGATACGCAGTATTTT. This encodes CAISGGGGTDTQYF.

This sequence joins TRBV11-2 and TRBJ2-1; 7 bases map to TRBD2. J gave up 5 bases and V 4 bases, and 14 bases lay outside the gene matches. From germline, CDR1 is SGHAT and CDR2 FQNNGV. The CDR3 totals 17 residues. CDR3 amino acids: CASSSTGFLAANNEQFF. For the CDR3, the DNA is TGTGCCAGCAGCTCGACCGGCTTCCTAGCGGCTAACAATGAGCAGTTCTTC.

The chain has TRBV19 and TRBJ2-1; D may be TRBD2 (5 bases). Germline loops: CDR1 LNHDA, CDR2 SQIVND (reference sequence). This CDR3 is built from 14 residues. V was shortened by 3 bases and J by 4 bases, with 10 bases between the two germline ends. CDR3 sequence: CASSIWTSYNEQFF. The CDR3 nucleotides are TGTGCCAGTAGTATCTGGACTTCGTACAATGAGCAGTTCTTC.

The chain couples TRBV3-1 (or the pseudogene TRBV3-2) to TRBJ2-5; 9 bases fit TRBD2. This CDR3 has 15 amino acids. The J segment lost 4 bases and the V segment lost 4 bases, leaving 7 bases of the junction unmatched. Germline CDR1 is LGHDT and CDR2 is YNNKEL (reference sequence). The CDR3 sequence is CASSPILLAGETQYF. The CDR3 DNA sequence: TGTGCCAGCAGCCCAATCCTACTAGCGGGAGAGACCCAGTACTTC.

This chain links TRBV28 with TRBJ2-7; D unclear. V was trimmed by 7 bases and J by 6 bases, leaving 10 bases between them. The V gene's germline CDR1 is MDHEN and CDR2 SYDVKM. The CDR3 covers 11 residues. In DNA, the CDR3 is TGTGCCAGCACTTACGGTCCCGAGCAGTACTTC. Amino acid sequence: CASTYGPEQYF.

The rearrangement joins TRBV19 to TRBJ1-2; the match to TRBD1 covers 10 bases. Germline trimming cut 2 bases from V and 3 bases from J; bases unmatched to any gene: 3. This CDR3 has 15 amino acids. Germline V CDR1 and CDR2: LNHDA, SQIVND (reference sequence). This chain's CDR3 is CASSISGTGDYGYTF. CDR3 in DNA: TGTGCCAGTAGTATAAGTGGGACAGGGGACTATGGCTACACCTTC.

The chain joins TRBV30 to TRBJ1-1; no clear D. Germline CDR1 reads GTSNPN; CDR2 reads SVGIG (reference sequence). The CDR3 is 11 amino acids. V was shortened by 1 base and J by 5 bases, with 5 bases between the two germline ends. Written as DNA, the CDR3 is TGTGCCTGGAGTGGTCTAACTGAAGCTTTCTTT. Protein sequence: CAWSGLTEAFF.

The chain carries TRBV6-5 and TRBJ1-2, with D hard to call. Trimming took 0 bases from V and 8 from J, leaving 10 bases between them. The CDR3 loop spans 13 amino acids. Germline V gives CDR1 MNHEY, CDR2 SVGAGI. In DNA form, the CDR3 reads TGTGCCAGCAGTTACTCGATGCAGGTCGGCTACACCTTC. Its translation is CASSYSMQVGYTF.

This clone was recorded once. V and J are TRBV15 and TRBJ1-4, with unresolved D. Per germline, CDR1 LNHNV and CDR2 YYDKDF (reference sequence). Trimming shortened V by 0 bases and J by 7 bases, and 6 bases separated the two germline ends. The CDR3 totals 13 residues. This chain's CDR3 is CATSRDIPEKLFF. CDR3 sequence (DNA): TGTGCCACCAGCAGAGATATCCCTGAAAAACTGTTTTTT. The entire variable domain, with the rest obtained from reference TRBV15 and TRBJ1-4, is as follows: DAMVIQNPRYQVTQFGKPVTLSCSQTLNHNVMYWYQQKSSQAPKLLFHYYDKDFNNEADTPDNFQSRRPNTSFCFLDIRSPGLGDTAMYLCATSRDIPEKLFFGSGTQLSVL.

V gene TRBV6-2 or TRBV6-3 combines with J gene TRBJ1-1; D possibly corresponds to TRBD1 (5 bases). Germline V gives CDR1 MNHEY, CDR2 SVGEGT. CDR3 length equals 14 residues. Between the trimmed V and J ends, which lost 5 bases and 3 bases, there was a span of 13 bases. The DNA for the CDR3 is TGTGCCAGCAGTAAACGACAGTCCTACACTGAAGCTTTCTTT. It is translated as CASSKRQSYTEAFF.

This clone appeared a few times. This chain joins TRBV25-1 and TRBJ1-4; weak D call: TRBD1 (5 bases). V dropped 3 bases and J dropped 5 bases, with 13 bases sitting between them. The germline V gene encodes CDR1 MGHDK and CDR2 SYGVNS. This CDR3 is 15 amino acids long. CDR3 sequence reads: CASSDWDSYNEKLFF. CDR3 bases: TGTGCCAGCAGTGATTGGGACTCCTACAATGAAAAACTGTTTTTT.

J is TRBJ2-7 and V is TRBV7-8, with 7 bases that match TRBD2. The CDR3 runs to 13 residues. V trimming: 6 bases; J trimming: 2 bases; junction bases outside the gene matches: 4. CDR1 and CDR2 (germline): SGHVS, FQNEAQ. CDR3 sequence: CASSVSGPYEQYF. CDR3 sequence (DNA): TGTGCCAGCAGTGTTAGCGGGCCCTACGAGCAGTACTTC.

This clone has more than one count but fewer than ten. The chain recombines TRBV9 with TRBJ1-2, with TRBD1 identical over 7 bases. CDR1 SGDLS and CDR2 YYNGEE come from the germline V gene. This CDR3 has 13 amino acids. V lost 3 bases to trimming and J lost 5 bases; unmatched junction nucleotides: 4. The DNA of the CDR3 is TGTGCCAGCAGCGCCGGGACAGAATATGGCTACACCTTC. It is translated as CASSAGTEYGYTF. Together with reference TRBV9 and TRBJ1-2, the CDR3 gives the full variable domain: DSGVTQTPKHLITATGQRVTLRCSPRSGDLSVYWYQQSLDQGLQFLIQYYNGEERAKGNILERFSAQQFPDLHSELNLSSLELGDSALYFCASSAGTEYGYTFGSGTRLTVV.